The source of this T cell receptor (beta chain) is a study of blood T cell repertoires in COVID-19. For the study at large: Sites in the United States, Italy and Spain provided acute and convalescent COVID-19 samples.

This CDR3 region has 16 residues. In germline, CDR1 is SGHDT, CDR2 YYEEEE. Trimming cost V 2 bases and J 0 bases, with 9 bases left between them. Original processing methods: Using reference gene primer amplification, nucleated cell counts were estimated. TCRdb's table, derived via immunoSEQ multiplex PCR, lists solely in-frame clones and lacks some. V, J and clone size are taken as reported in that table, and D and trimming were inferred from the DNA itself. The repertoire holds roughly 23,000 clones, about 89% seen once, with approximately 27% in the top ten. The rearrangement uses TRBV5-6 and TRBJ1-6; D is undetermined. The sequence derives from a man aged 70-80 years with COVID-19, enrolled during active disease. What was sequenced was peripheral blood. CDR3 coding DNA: TGTGCCAGCAGCTTTAGAGGGAGCTCCTATAATTCACCCCTCCACTTT. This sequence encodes CASSFRGSSYNSPLHF.